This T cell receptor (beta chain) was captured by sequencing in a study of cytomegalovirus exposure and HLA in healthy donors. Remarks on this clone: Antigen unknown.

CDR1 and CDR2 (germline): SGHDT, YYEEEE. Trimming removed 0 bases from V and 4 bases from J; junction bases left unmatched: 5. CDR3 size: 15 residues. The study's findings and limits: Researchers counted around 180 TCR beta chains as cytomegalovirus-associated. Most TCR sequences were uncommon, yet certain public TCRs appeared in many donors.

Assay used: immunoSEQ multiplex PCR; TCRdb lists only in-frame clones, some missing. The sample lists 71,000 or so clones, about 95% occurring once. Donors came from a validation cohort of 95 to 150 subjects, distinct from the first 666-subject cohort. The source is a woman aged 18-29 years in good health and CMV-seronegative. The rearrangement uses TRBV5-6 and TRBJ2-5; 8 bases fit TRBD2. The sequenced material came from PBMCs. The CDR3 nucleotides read TGTGCCAGCAGCTTGGCAATTAGCGGGGCAGAGACCCAGTACTTC. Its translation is CASSLAISGAETQYF. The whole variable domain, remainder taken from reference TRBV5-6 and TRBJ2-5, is DAGVTQSPTHLIKTRGQQVTLRCSPKSGHDTVSWYQQALGQGPQFIFQYYEEEERQRGNFPDRFSGHQFPNYSSELNVNALLLGDSALYLCASSLAISGAETQYFGPGTRLLVL.